This TCR beta chain appears in the sequencing data of a study of cytomegalovirus exposure and HLA in healthy donors. Germline loops: CDR1 MNHEY, CDR2 SVGAGI. V was pared by 8 bases and J by 1 base, with 11 bases between. The CDR3 runs 13 residues. Both 60 Vbeta primers and 13 Jbeta primers went into the PCR. Profiling relied on immunoSEQ multiplex PCR, and the TCRdb table lists in-frame clones only, not all of them. This repertoire comprises 200,000 to 250,000 clones; its ten largest clones make up roughly 0.98%. J is TRBJ1-2 and V is TRBV6-5; possibly TRBD1 for D (5 bases). The sequenced sample was PBMCs. This TCR came from a woman younger than 45 in good health and CMV-seropositive. CDR3 region: CASFPTVNYGYTF. In DNA, the CDR3 is TGTGCCAGCTTTCCGACAGTTAACTATGGCTACACCTTC.